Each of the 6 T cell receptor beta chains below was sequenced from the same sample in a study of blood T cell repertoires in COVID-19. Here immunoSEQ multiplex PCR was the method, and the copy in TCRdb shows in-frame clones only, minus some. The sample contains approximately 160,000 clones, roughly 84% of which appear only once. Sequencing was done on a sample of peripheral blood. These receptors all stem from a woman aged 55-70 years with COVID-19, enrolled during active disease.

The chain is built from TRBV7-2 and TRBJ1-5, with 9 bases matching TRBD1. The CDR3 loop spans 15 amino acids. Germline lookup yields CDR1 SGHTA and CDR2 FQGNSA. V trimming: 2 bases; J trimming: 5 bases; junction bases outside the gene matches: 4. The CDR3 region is CASSLRTGEHQPQHF. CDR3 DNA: TGTGCCAGCAGCTTAAGGACAGGGGAGCATCAGCCCCAGCATTTT.

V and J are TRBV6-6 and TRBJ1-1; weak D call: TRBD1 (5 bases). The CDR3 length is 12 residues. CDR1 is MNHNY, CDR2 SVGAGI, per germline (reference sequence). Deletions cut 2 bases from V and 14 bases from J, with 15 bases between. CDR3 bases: TGTGCCAGCAGTTACCCGGAAGGTGGGGGGTTCTTT. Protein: CASSYPEGGGFF.

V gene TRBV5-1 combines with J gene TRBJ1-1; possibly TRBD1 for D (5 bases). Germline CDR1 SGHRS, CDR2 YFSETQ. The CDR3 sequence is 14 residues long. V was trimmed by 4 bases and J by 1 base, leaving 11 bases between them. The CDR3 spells CASSANTGNTEAFF. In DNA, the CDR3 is TGCGCCAGCAGCGCAAATACAGGGAACACTGAAGCTTTCTTT.

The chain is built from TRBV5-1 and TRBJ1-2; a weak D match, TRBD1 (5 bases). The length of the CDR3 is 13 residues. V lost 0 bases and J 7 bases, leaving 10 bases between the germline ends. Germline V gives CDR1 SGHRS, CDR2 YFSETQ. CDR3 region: CASSLVQEGGYTF. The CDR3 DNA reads TGCGCCAGCAGCTTGGTACAGGAGGGTGGCTACACCTTC.

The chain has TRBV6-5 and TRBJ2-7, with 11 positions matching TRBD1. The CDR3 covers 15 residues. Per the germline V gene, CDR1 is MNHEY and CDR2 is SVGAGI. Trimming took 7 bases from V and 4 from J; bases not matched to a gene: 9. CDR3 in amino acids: CASNHRDRGFYEQYV. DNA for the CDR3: TGTGCCAGCAACCACCGGGACAGGGGGTTTTACGAGCAGTACGTC.

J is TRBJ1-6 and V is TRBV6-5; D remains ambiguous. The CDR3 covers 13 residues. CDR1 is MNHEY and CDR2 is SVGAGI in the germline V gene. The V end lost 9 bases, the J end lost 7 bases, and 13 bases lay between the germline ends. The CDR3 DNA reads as TGTGCCAGAATGGTTAGAAAAAATTCACCCCTCCACTTT. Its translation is CARMVRKNSPLHF.